This is a list of T cell receptor beta chains from one sample in a study of T cells expressing NK-cell markers. TCRdb re-analyzed the 5' RACE reads; it lists each CDR3 protein once, without DNA. The sample is made up of some 410,000 distinct CDR3 sequences, and the top ten hold about 7.1% of it. The specimen sequenced was blood T cells: a sorted CD56 or NKG2C T cell subset, CD4+ or CD8+ T cells, or bulk PBMC T cells (not recorded which). The receptors stem from a woman aged 18 to 75 in good health. The CDR3 runs from the conserved cysteine through the conserved F or W.

TRBV6-1	TRBJ2-2	CASSEGLADPGELFF
TRBV6-5	TRBJ2-3	CASSSWEFADTQYF
TRBV5-1	TRBJ2-1	CASSLVASANNEQFF
TRBV3-1	TRBJ2-7	CASSLNPGAFYEQYF
TRBV5-6	TRBJ2-5	CASSVTGWETQYF
TRBV5-1	TRBJ2-5	CASSSGLAETQYF
TRBV12-3/TRBV12-4	TRBJ2-5	CASSSGRRETQYF
TRBV7-2	TRBJ2-2	CASPRPTGELFF
TRBV29-1	TRBJ2-1	CSISGGPEQFF
TRBV2	TRBJ2-3	CASRKRVSTDTQYF
TRBV7-2	TRBJ2-3	CASSPVLETQYF
TRBV7-2	TRBJ2-7	CASQKRAGYEQYF
TRBV11-2	TRBJ2-1	CASSSFLRGPSYNEQFF
TRBV20-1	TRBJ2-3	CSARVARVPDTQYF
TRBV5-1	TRBJ2-1	CASSLGPGSAYNEQFF
TRBV12-3/TRBV12-4	TRBJ1-1	CASSPLEGAKSEAFF
TRBV12-3/TRBV12-4	TRBJ2-1	CASQTGDTYNEQFF
TRBV20-1	TRBJ1-5	CSALLRGGGTSNQPQHF
TRBV3-1	TRBJ1-5	CASSQGTGGEYQPQHF
TRBV7-2	TRBJ1-1	CAGRGNTEAFF
TRBV9	TRBJ2-7	CASSVMGQGNEQYF
TRBV9	TRBJ2-3	CASSVEGQGADTQYF
TRBV7-3	TRBJ2-1	CASSLSLVTHLFF
TRBV6-2/TRBV6-3	TRBJ1-2	CASSAPDRGYGYTF
TRBV7-2	TRBJ2-7	CASSLKLAYEQYF
TRBV20-1	TRBJ2-1	CSAKGGGPSYNEQFF
TRBV10-3	TRBJ1-3	CAIGQSSGNTIYF
TRBV5-1	TRBJ2-1	CASSLSAHNEQFF
TRBV12-3/TRBV12-4	TRBJ1-6	CASSCQGVDCAYNSPLHF
TRBV4-2	TRBJ1-2	CASSQEAFSGTGSPESYTF
TRBV5-1	TRBJ2-1	CASSFQGNEQFF
TRBV7-2	TRBJ2-7	CASSSTSGSLYEQYF
TRBV4-1	TRBJ2-3	CASSQPGLAGRNLTSTDTQYF
TRBV28	TRBJ1-5	CASSLGRGGNQPQHF
TRBV9	TRBJ2-1	CASTKGTGGWNEQFF
TRBV27	TRBJ2-5	CASSTTPWETQYF
TRBV30	TRBJ1-3	CAWSVQQRGNTIYF
TRBV18	TRBJ2-1	CASSPSFAGGSYNEQFF
TRBV20-1	TRBJ2-7	CSALGTSGRNVIGYEQYF
TRBV9	TRBJ2-3	CASSVISSDTQYF
TRBV3-1	TRBJ1-1	CASSQPDTEAFF
TRBV29-1	TRBJ2-3	CSVRQVDTQYF
TRBV5-4	TRBJ2-2	CASSLNAGELFF
TRBV7-9	TRBJ1-5	CASSLVGPKEPQHF
TRBV4-2	TRBJ2-2	CASSHPSGGAYAGELFF
TRBV3-1	TRBJ1-6	CASSQTGPYNSPLHF
TRBV6-1	TRBJ2-7	CASTQGTTSGRTEQYF
TRBV12-3/TRBV12-4	TRBJ2-1	CASATYNEQFF
TRBV2	TRBJ2-7	CASTGAVSSYEQYF
TRBV12-3/TRBV12-4	TRBJ2-2	CASSLRDRGGGELFF
TRBV7-9	TRBJ2-4	CASSLPGPNIQYF
TRBV5-1	TRBJ2-3	CASNVAGGLDTQYF
TRBV15	TRBJ1-1	CATSRERGTTEAFF
TRBV29-1	TRBJ2-7	CSVEEGGQEAYEQYF